A single sample gave rise to the 21 T cell receptor beta chains below, sequenced in a study of blood T cells in healthy people across ages. A J-beta primer mix and a sample-barcoded 5' primer were used in a second PCR of about 7 to 12 cycles. TCRdb ran MiXCR on the 5' RACE reads and lists one entry per CDR3 protein. The sample contains some 780,000 distinct CDR3 sequences, about 61% of which appear only once. The sample was blood. The receptors stem from a man aged 35-49 years in good health.

The V gene is TRBV29-1, the J gene TRBJ2-5; 10 bases are a match to TRBD2. This CDR3 region has 15 residues. V lost 6 bases, J lost 5 bases, and 12 bases stayed unmatched. Germline CDR1 is SQVTM and CDR2 is ANQGSEA. CDR3 loop: CSVRISSGSEETQYF. CDR3 sequence (DNA): TGCAGCGTCCGCATATCTAGCGGGAGCGAGGAGACCCAGTACTTC.

This chain connects TRBV20-1 to TRBJ2-1; D is uncertain. Germline V CDR1 and CDR2: DFQATT, SNEGSKA (reference sequence). The CDR3 is made up of 14 amino acids. Trimming took off 4 bases at V and 0 bases at J, with 10 bases between the two ends. CDR3 protein: CSAIRTSSYNEQFF. CDR3 bases: TGCAGTGCTATAAGAACCAGCTCCTACAATGAGCAGTTCTTC.

This clonotype was found many times. The rearrangement uses TRBV2 and TRBJ2-5; D is unclear. Germline V gene sequence: CDR1 SNHLY, CDR2 FYNNEI. V was trimmed by 4 bases and J by 1 base, leaving 7 bases between them. This CDR3 region has 13 residues. DNA for the CDR3: TGTGCCAGCAGTGTTGGGCGCCAAGAGACCCAGTACTTC. Translated: CASSVGRQETQYF.

The rearrangement uses TRBV29-1 and TRBJ2-1, with TRBD2 identical over 12 bases. The germline CDR1 and CDR2 sequences are SQVTM and ANQGSEA. V dropped 0 bases and J dropped 0; count of bases not matched to a gene: 9. The CDR3 length is 19 residues. CDR3 amino acids: CSVEERLAGGLRSYNEQFF. The CDR3 DNA reads as TGCAGCGTTGAAGAGCGGCTAGCGGGGGGGCTACGCTCCTACAATGAGCAGTTCTTC.

This clonotype was detected a few times. The chain uses TRBV24-1 and TRBJ2-1, with D perhaps TRBD1 or TRBD2 (5 bases each). Germline CDR1 reads KGHDR; CDR2 reads SFDVKD. Between the trimmed V and J ends, which lost 4 bases and 6 bases, there was a span of 15 bases. The CDR3 extends over 15 amino acids. The DNA of the CDR3 is TGTGCCACCAGTGACCAGGGACGCAGCTCCAATGAGCAGTTCTTC. Its translation: CATSDQGRSSNEQFF.

This clonotype was picked up a small number of times. The J gene is TRBJ2-5, the V gene TRBV29-1, with D tentatively TRBD1 or TRBD2 (6 bases each). This CDR3 region has 15 residues. V was shortened by 4 bases and J by 5 bases, with 20 bases between the two germline ends. Germline-derived CDR1 and CDR2 are SQVTM and ANQGSEA. CDR3 nucleotides: TGCAGCGTTGGGCCGTCGGGGGCACCGGCGGAGACCCAGTACTTC. It is translated as CSVGPSGAPAETQYF.

About this clonotype: One end of the junction fails to match germline, which may point to a read error. The chain uses TRBV6-5 and TRBJ2-4, with 8 bases matching TRBD1. Germline V gene lookup returns CDR1 MNHEY and CDR2 SVGAGI. The CDR3 is made up of 16 amino acids. CDR3 residues: CASRSYKDRAKSIQYF. CDR3 bases: TGTGCCAGCAGATCCTATAAGGACAGGGCGAAAAGCATTCAGTACTTC.

The chain uses TRBV20-1 and TRBJ2-3, with 12 bases identical to TRBD2. Unmatched junction bases numbered 8, after V lost 0 bases and J lost 4 bases. Looked up from germline, CDR1 is DFQATT and CDR2 is SNEGSKA (reference sequence). The CDR3 has 17 amino acids. CDR3 nucleotide sequence: TGCAGTGCTAGAGATGCCGCTAGCGGGGGGGCCGCAGATACGCAGTATTTT. This translates into CSARDAASGGAADTQYF.

This chain connects TRBV7-6 to TRBJ2-7, with 9 bases identical to TRBD1. V lost 4 bases to trimming and J lost 9 bases; unmatched junction nucleotides: 7. The CDR3 spans 13 residues. Germline V gives CDR1 SGHVS, CDR2 FNYEAQ. The CDR3 region is CASSSPGQGRQYF. In nucleotides, the CDR3 is TGTGCCAGCAGCTCACCGGGACAGGGTAGGCAGTACTTC.

This clonotype was picked up a small number of times. V usage is TRBV20-1 and J usage is TRBJ2-5; the match to TRBD2 covers 7 bases. The J call could be wrong; TRBJ2-7 is a better fit for the DNA end. Germline CDR1 reads DFQATT; CDR2 reads SNEGSKA (reference sequence). The CDR3 is made up of 15 amino acids. The chain's CDR3 is CSARVSAGADYEQYF. CDR3 DNA: TGCAGTGCTAGAGTTTCTGCGGGAGCGGACTACGAGCAGTACTTC.

The chain employs TRBV7-9 and TRBJ1-2, with 8 positions matching TRBD1. J lost 3 bases, V lost 5 bases, and 5 bases had no gene match. Germline CDR1 SEHNR, CDR2 FQNEAQ (reference sequence). The CDR3 length is 14 residues. CDR3 DNA sequence: TGTGCCAGCAGCAACCCAGGGGGCCACTATGGCTACACCTTC. This translates into CASSNPGGHYGYTF.

The chain is built from TRBV18 and TRBJ2-3; no firm D call. CDR3 length equals 15 residues. The V gene lost 3 bases and the J gene lost 0 bases, with 10 bases spanning the gap. Germline lookup yields CDR1 KGHSH and CDR2 LQKENI. DNA for the CDR3: TGTGCCAGCTCACCGGAAGACGTTAGCACAGATACGCAGTATTTT. Residues: CASSPEDVSTDTQYF.

This clonotype was observed a handful of times. The CDR3 DNA reads as TGTGCCAGCAGCTTGTACGGCACGGACACGTTGTCGTTCTTC. Translation gives CASSLYGTDTLSFF. The chain combines TRBV5-6 with TRBJ2-1, with D perhaps TRBD1 (5 bases). Germline CDR1 and CDR2: SGHDT and YYEEEE. V was trimmed by 1 base and J by 15 bases, leaving 20 bases between them. The CDR3 length is 14 residues.

The chain joins TRBV6-1 to TRBJ2-4, with TRBD1 as a possible D gene (6 bases). The CDR3 is 17 amino acids. V lost 2 bases and J lost 1, with 15 bases in between. CDR1 is MNHNS, CDR2 SASEGT, per germline. The DNA of the CDR3 is TGTGCCAGCAGTGAAACTTTTTTAGACAGGGCCAAAAACATTCAGTACTTC. It translates to CASSETFLDRAKNIQYF.

The chain recombines TRBV10-3 with TRBJ1-4; no firm D call. V was trimmed by 6 bases and J by 6 bases, leaving 8 bases between them. CDR3 length equals 12 residues. Per the germline V gene, CDR1 is ENHRY and CDR2 is SYGVKD. The CDR3 nucleotides read TGTGCCATCAGAGCCGGGGATGAAAAACTGTTTTTT. Its protein product is CAIRAGDEKLFF.

The V gene is TRBV28, the J gene TRBJ2-5; TRBD2 is a possible D gene (5 bases). The V gene lost 7 bases and the J gene lost 7 bases, with 16 bases spanning the gap. The CDR3 runs 13 residues. The germline V gene encodes CDR1 MDHEN and CDR2 SYDVKM. The chain's CDR3 is CASTRGSTGTQYF. CDR3 bases: TGTGCCAGCACCCGAGGGAGTACGGGGACCCAGTACTTC. Drawing the rest from reference TRBV28 and TRBJ2-5, the complete variable domain is DVKVTQSSRYLVKRTGEKVFLECVQDMDHENMFWYRQDPGLGLRLIYFSYDVKMKEKGDIPEGYSVSREKKERFSLILESASTNQTSMYLCASTRGSTGTQYFGPGTRLLVL.

This clonotype was observed at least ten times. The J gene is TRBJ2-6, the V gene TRBV7-8; the D is unclear. Germline V lookup: CDR1 SGHVS, CDR2 FQNEAQ. This CDR3 spans 14 amino acids. V was shortened by 2 bases and J by 4 bases, with 6 bases between the two germline ends. CDR3 protein: CASSLFSGANVLTF. The CDR3 DNA reads TGTGCCAGCAGCTTATTTTCCGGGGCCAACGTCCTGACTTTC.

Details on this clonotype: A junction end diverges from the germline sequence, so it may reflect a read error. The rearrangement uses TRBV19 and TRBJ1-2; possible D gene TRBD1, 6 bases. Germline V lookup: CDR1 LNHDA, CDR2 SQIVND (reference sequence). This CDR3 is 15 amino acids long. The CDR3 DNA sequence: TGTGCCAGTAGTATTGGGGGCGCGGGATCCTATGGCTACACCTTT. It encodes CASSIGGAGSYGYTF.

The V gene is TRBV27, the J gene TRBJ2-3; 8 nucleotides match TRBD1. The junction had 16 bases not matched to a gene; V was cut back by 3 bases and J by 5 bases. CDR1 and CDR2 from the germline V gene are MNHEY and SMNVEV (reference sequence). CDR3 length: 18 amino acids. In DNA form, the CDR3 reads TGTGCCAGCAGTTTCCTCCGGACAGGGCAAGTACTAAGAGATACGCAGTATTTT. Translating it yields CASSFLRTGQVLRDTQYF.

The sample holds many counts of this clonotype. The chain has TRBV7-2 and TRBJ2-7; TRBD2 matches at 7 bases. Germline values: CDR1 SGHTA, CDR2 FQGNSA. V lost 0 bases, J lost 7 bases, and 6 bases stayed unmatched. The CDR3 sequence is 14 residues long. The chain's CDR3 is CASSLAWGGREQYF. The CDR3 nucleotides read TGTGCCAGCAGCTTAGCTTGGGGGGGTAGAGAGCAGTACTTC. Combining the CDR3 with reference TRBV7-2 and TRBJ2-7 gives the whole variable domain GAGVSQSPSNKVTEKGKDVELRCDPISGHTALYWYRQSLGQGLEFLIYFQGNSAPDKSGLPSDRFSAERTGGSVSTLTIQRTQQEDSAVYLCASSLAWGGREQYFGPGTRLTVT.

The chain joins TRBV10-3 to TRBJ2-2, with 7 bases fitting TRBD1. The CDR3 covers 13 residues. Germline V gene lookup returns CDR1 ENHRY and CDR2 SYGVKD. V lost 8 bases and J lost 3; bases outside the gene matches: 3. In DNA form, the CDR3 reads TGTGCCATCGGGACAGCCCACACCGGGGAGCTGTTTTTT. Translation gives CAIGTAHTGELFF.